Shown below are 3 T cell receptor beta chains from a single sample sequenced in a study of CXCR3-negative and CXCR3-positive naive CD8 T cells. Antigens for these TCRs are unknown. Study-wide results and caveats: CXCR3-positive naive cells had TRB CDR3s that were more hydrophobic than CXCR3-negative naive cells had.

It was by 5' RACE with UMI labels that the TRB cDNA libraries were prepared. No DNA is given; TCRdb re-called the 5' RACE reads and lists each CDR3 protein once. The sample data list some 150,000 distinct CDR3 sequences. Material: naive CXCR3+ CD8+ T cells from blood. Subset defined: CD45RO-CCR7+CD27+CD95- naive CD8+ T cells expressing CXCR3 (TNR3+). These receptors all come from a human donor in good health. Some clones in this sample may be carry-over from other donors' samples.

V is TRBV7-9 and J is TRBJ1-2. The CDR3 consists of 11 residues. The germline V gene encodes CDR1 SEHNR and CDR2 FQNEAQ (reference sequence). The CDR3 region is CASSSHYGYTF. The variable domain in full, with the rest retrieved from reference TRBV7-9 and TRBJ1-2, is DTGVSQNPRHKITKRGQNVTFRCDPISEHNRLYWYRQTLGQGPEFLTYFQNEAQLEKSRLLSDRFSAERPKGSFSTLEIQRTEQGDSAMYLCASSSHYGYTFGSGTRLTVV.

The chain has TRBV12-3 or TRBV12-4 and TRBJ2-3; TCRdb's assignment of TRBD2 cannot be checked, as there is no DNA. The length of the CDR3 is 15 residues. The CDR3 protein is CASSFVAGYTDTQYF.

V and J are TRBV4-3 and TRBJ2-7; the TCRdb D gene call, TRBD2, has no DNA to confirm it. CDR3 length equals 16 residues. The V gene's germline CDR1 is LGHNA and CDR2 YSLEER. CDR3: CASSQDRSGGFYEQYF.